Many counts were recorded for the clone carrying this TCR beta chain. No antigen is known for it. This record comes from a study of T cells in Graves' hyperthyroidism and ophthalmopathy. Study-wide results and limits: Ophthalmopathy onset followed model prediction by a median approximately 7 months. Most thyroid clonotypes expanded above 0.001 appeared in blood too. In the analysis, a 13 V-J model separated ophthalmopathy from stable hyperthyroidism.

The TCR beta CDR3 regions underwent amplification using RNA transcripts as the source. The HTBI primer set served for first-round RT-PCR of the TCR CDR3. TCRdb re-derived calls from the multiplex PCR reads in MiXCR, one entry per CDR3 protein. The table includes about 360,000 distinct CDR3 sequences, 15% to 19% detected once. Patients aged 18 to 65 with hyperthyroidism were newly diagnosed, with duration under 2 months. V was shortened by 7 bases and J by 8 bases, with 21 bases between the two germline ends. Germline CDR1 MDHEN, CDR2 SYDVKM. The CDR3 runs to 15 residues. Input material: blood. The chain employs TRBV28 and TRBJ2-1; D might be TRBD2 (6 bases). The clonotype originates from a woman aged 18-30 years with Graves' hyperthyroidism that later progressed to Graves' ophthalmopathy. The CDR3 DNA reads TGTGCCAGCACCTCGGCAGGAGGGGCAGTCGATGAGCAGTTCTTC. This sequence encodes CASTSAGGAVDEQFF.